The 13 T cell receptor beta chains reported below all come from one sample, sequenced in a study of T cells in Graves' hyperthyroidism and ophthalmopathy (dated by TCRdb to the late 2010s). Library preparation used multiplex PCR. Sequencing was carried out with an Illumina HiSeq 2000. Amplification of TCR beta CDR3 regions was carried out from RNA transcripts. The first round of RT-PCR for the TCR CDR3 was performed with the HTBI primer set and the Qiagen OneStep RT-PCR kit. TCRdb reprocessed the public reads (quality trimming at Q25 with fastp, clone calling with MiXCR) and kept in-frame beta chains. Here each entry gathers all rows of one CDR3 protein and keeps the most common genes and DNA. In all, the sample holds over 90,000 distinct CDR3 sequences, and 45% to 50% of those were seen once. The top ten clonotypes cover about 28% of the sample. Sequenced material: blood. The receptors come from a man aged 35 to 55 with Graves' hyperthyroidism.

In regard to this clonotype: A single base separates this from a much larger clone, so it may be a read error. The chain joins TRBV6-2 or TRBV6-3 to TRBJ2-7; TRBD2 agrees at 7 bases. The CDR3 extends over 16 amino acids. In germline, CDR1 is MNHEY, CDR2 SVGEGT. DNA of the CDR3: TGTGCCAGCAGTTACAACTTGGGGGGGATGCAAGATGAGCAGCACTTC. Translating it yields CASSYNLGGMQDEQHF.

There are many counts of this clonotype. V usage is TRBV7-9 and J usage is TRBJ1-3; D remains unclear. Trimming removed 1 base at V and 0 bases at J, with 13 bases between. CDR1 is SEHNR, CDR2 FQNEAQ, per germline (reference sequence). The CDR3 extends over 17 amino acids. This chain's CDR3 is CASSLVAVRDSGNTIYF. The CDR3 DNA reads TGTGCCAGCAGCTTAGTAGCAGTACGCGACTCTGGAAACACCATATATTTT.

This clonotype came up once. V is TRBV2 and J is TRBJ1-1; D remains ambiguous. CDR3 length equals 20 residues. V lost 6 bases to trimming and J lost 4 bases, with 33 bases between them. The germline V gene encodes CDR1 SNHLY and CDR2 FYNNEI. The CDR3 DNA follows: TGTGCCAGCAGCAAAGAACTAGGCAGTCCTCGGACCCCGGCGGGCACTGAAGCTTTCTTT. It specifies CASSKELGSPRTPAGTEAFF.

This chain links TRBV7-6 with TRBJ2-2; D gene ambiguous. Deletions cut 1 base from V and 3 bases from J, with 3 bases between. CDR3 length: 13 amino acids. The germline CDR1 and CDR2 sequences are SGHVS and FNYEAQ. CDR3 loop: CASSLEHTGELFF. CDR3 coding DNA: TGTGCCAGCAGCTTAGAGCACACCGGGGAGCTGTTTTTT.

In this sample, this clonotype turned up many times. V gene TRBV5-4 combines with J gene TRBJ2-5; no definite D call. This CDR3 is built from 14 residues. Germline-derived CDR1 and CDR2 are SGHNT and YYREEE (reference sequence). Deletions cut 8 bases from V and 1 base from J, with 15 bases between. CDR3 sequence reads: CASSWAASQETQYF. CDR3 sequence (DNA): TGTGCCAGTTCGTGGGCAGCCAGCCAAGAGACCCAGTACTTC.

This chain joins TRBV2 and TRBJ2-1; 11 bases map to TRBD2. With V trimmed by 7 bases and J by 7 bases, 12 bases remained unmatched. CDR1 is SNHLY, CDR2 FYNNEI, per germline. The CDR3 length is 16 residues. The DNA for the CDR3 is TGTGCCAGCACAACCCCAACTAGCGGGAGTGGTAATGAGCAGTTCTTC. This encodes CASTTPTSGSGNEQFF.

This clonotype was observed many times. V is TRBV4-3 and J is TRBJ2-7; 9 bases match TRBD2. The CDR3 spans 15 residues. V lost 2 bases and J lost 4; bases outside the gene matches: 6. CDR1 is LGHNA, CDR2 YSLEER, per germline. The CDR3 region is CASSQIAGAGYEQYF. The CDR3 DNA reads as TGCGCCAGCAGCCAAATAGCGGGAGCGGGTTACGAGCAGTACTTC.

The chain has TRBV18 and TRBJ2-1, with 11 bases aligning to TRBD1. The V and J ends lost 3 bases and 6 bases, in that order; junction bases with no gene match: 10. CDR1 KGHSH and CDR2 LQKENI come from the germline V gene. The CDR3 totals 17 residues. The CDR3 coding sequence is TGTGCCAGCTCACCCAATAAAGGACAGGGGGCGCTCAATGAGCAGTTCTTC. This translates into CASSPNKGQGALNEQFF.

This clonotype was recorded many times. The chain is built from TRBV2 and TRBJ2-7; D possibly corresponds to TRBD2 (6 bases). V gave up 5 bases and J gave up 0 bases, with 14 bases separating them. This CDR3 is built from 15 residues. Germline V CDR1 and CDR2: SNHLY, FYNNEI. CDR3 residues: CASSPPGTLSYEQYF. CDR3 DNA sequence: TGTGCCAGCAGTCCACCAGGGACTCTCTCCTACGAGCAGTACTTC.

This clonotype came up many times. The J gene is TRBJ1-5, the V gene TRBV6-6, with D possibly TRBD1 on 5 matching bases. Germline V lookup: CDR1 MNHNY, CDR2 SVGAGI (reference sequence). V lost 6 bases to trimming and J lost 7 bases, with 13 bases between them. The CDR3 is made up of 13 amino acids. The CDR3 spells CASRREWDQPQHF. CDR3 DNA sequence: TGTGCCAGCAGGAGAGAGTGGGACCAGCCCCAGCATTTT.

This clonotype was counted ten times or more. J is TRBJ2-1 and V is TRBV20-1; 9 nucleotides agree with TRBD1. Germline CDR1 DFQATT, CDR2 SNEGSKA (reference sequence). After removal of 2 bases from V and 1 base from J, the junction contained 3 bases not matched to a gene. This CDR3 comprises 15 residues. The CDR3 spells CSARTGTGSYNEQFF. CDR3 in DNA: TGCAGTGCTAGAACCGGGACAGGGTCCTACAATGAGCAGTTCTTC.

This clonotype was observed once. V usage is TRBV12-3 or TRBV12-4 and J usage is TRBJ1-1, with 7 positions matching TRBD1. The CDR3 is made up of 14 amino acids. V lost 1 base, J lost 8 bases, and 7 bases stayed unmatched. For the CDR3, the DNA is TGTGCCAGCAGTTTAGGGTTAGGGGGCACGGAAGCTTTCTTT. As protein: CASSLGLGGTEAFF.

A note on this clonotype: A clone one base away is much larger, so this may be a read error. This chain uses TRBV7-9 with TRBJ2-7; 7 bases map to TRBD1. CDR3 length equals 18 residues. CDR1 is SEHNR, CDR2 FQNEAQ, per germline (reference sequence). DNA for the CDR3: TGCGCCAGCAGCCAAGATACACAGGGACAGCCGAGACCCTGCGAGCAGTACTTC. Protein: CASSQDTQGQPRPCEQYF.